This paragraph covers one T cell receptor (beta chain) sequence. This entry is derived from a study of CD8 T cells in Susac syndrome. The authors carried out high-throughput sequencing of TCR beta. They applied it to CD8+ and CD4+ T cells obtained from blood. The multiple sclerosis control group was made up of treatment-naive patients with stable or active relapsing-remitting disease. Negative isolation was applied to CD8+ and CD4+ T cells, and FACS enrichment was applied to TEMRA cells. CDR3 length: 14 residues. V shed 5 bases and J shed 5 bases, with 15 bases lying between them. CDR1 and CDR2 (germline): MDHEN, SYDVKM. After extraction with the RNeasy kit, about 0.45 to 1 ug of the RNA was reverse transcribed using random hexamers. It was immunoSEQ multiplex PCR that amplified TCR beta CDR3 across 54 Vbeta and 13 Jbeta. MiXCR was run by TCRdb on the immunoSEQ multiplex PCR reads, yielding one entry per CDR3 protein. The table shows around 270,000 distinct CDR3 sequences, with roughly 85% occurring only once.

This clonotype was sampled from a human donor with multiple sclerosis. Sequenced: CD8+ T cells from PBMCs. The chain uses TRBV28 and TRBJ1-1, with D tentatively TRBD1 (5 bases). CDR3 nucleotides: TGTGCCAGCAGTCACCGGGGCGCGGGTACTGAAGCTTTCTTT. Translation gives CASSHRGAGTEAFF.